The table lists the clone carrying this T cell receptor beta chain with many counts. Its matching antigen is unknown. The length of the CDR3 is 14 residues. Trimming removed 7 bases at V and 5 bases at J, with 16 bases between. The V gene's germline CDR1 is SGHRS and CDR2 YFSETQ. This sample stems from a study of CD8 T cells in ankylosing spondylitis. General observations from the study: About 8 highly homologous variants made up a TCR beta motif, and this motif appeared characteristic of ankylosing spondylitis blood. Relatively rare in peripheral blood, disease-linked clones were also CD8+. The clones that were linked to disease were reported to be significantly enriched in matched synovial fluid samples from ankylosing spondylitis patients. A subset of motif variants has previously been described in the synovial fluid and blood of reactive arthritis.

It was by quantitative 5'-RACE with molecular barcodes that TCR beta libraries were made. From the 5' RACE reads, TCRdb called clonotypes with MiXCR, one entry per CDR3 protein. The sample has over 200,000 distinct CDR3 sequences, approximately 16% seen once; the top ten hold about 39%. This chain uses TRBV5-1 with TRBJ1-5, with a possible D match to TRBD1 (6 bases). Sequencing input: blood, either unsorted or a sorted T cell fraction (not recorded which). The sequence was collected from a male donor with ankylosing spondylitis. The CDR3 sequence is CASLHNREYQPQHF. CDR3 DNA: TGCGCCAGCCTACACAACAGGGAATATCAGCCCCAGCATTTT.